A selection of T cell receptor beta chains follows, all from one sample in a study of PD-1 blockade in classical Hodgkin lymphoma. Clones were read by immunoSEQ multiplex PCR, and TCRdb kept only the in-frame ones, dropping some. The sample has around 31,000 clones, under 90% seen once; the top ten hold over 0.8%. Sequenced here: CD4+ T cells from blood, sampled before the fourth cycle of nivolumab. Source of these receptors: a human donor with classical Hodgkin lymphoma. CDR3s include the opening cysteine and the closing phenylalanine or tryptophan. Only some rows state a clone size, as once, few, many or a class for expanded clones.

abundance	j_gene	v_gene	CDR3aa
.	TRBJ1-2	TRBV19	CASSTWDRAGDGYTF
.	TRBJ2-3	TRBV5-4	CASSLATAVGTDTQYF
.	TRBJ2-1	TRBV9	CASSYRDRDNEQFF
few	TRBJ1-1	TRBV5-4	CASSLIEFTAYMNTEAFF
.	TRBJ2-1	TRBV6-6	CASSYGSSSYNEQFF
.	TRBJ1-4	TRBV14	CASSQDHRGSEKLFF
.	TRBJ1-6	TRBV27	CASQQGIDRDSPLHF
.	TRBJ2-1	TRBV7-6	CASSTRQGLNNEQFF
.	TRBJ1-6	TRBV14	CASSHPGQGSPLHF
.	TRBJ2-1	TRBV2	CASSEVSFNNEQFF
.	TRBJ2-7	TRBV4-2	CASSQDRLAGGLYEQYF
.	TRBJ2-5	TRBV19	CASSSTGIQETQYF
.	TRBJ1-1	TRBV6-5	CASSYSIGGSNTEAFF
.	TRBJ2-5	TRBV18	CASSPSGYQETQYF
.	TRBJ1-4	TRBV7-2	CASSPGGRTNEKLFF
.	TRBJ1-3	TRBV5-1	CASSLGLGDGNTIYF
.	TRBJ2-3	TRBV28	CASSSIAGGTDTQYF
.	TRBJ1-1	TRBV7-9	CASSSSGQNTEAFF
.	TRBJ2-1	TRBV6-5	CASSRQDNEQFF
.	TRBJ2-2	TRBV29-1	CSVRRGSNTGELFF
.	TRBJ2-1	TRBV7-2	CASNLRGSHNEQFF
.	TRBJ2-7	TRBV30	CAWSRDRGTYEQYF
.	TRBJ1-2	TRBV7-9	CASSPGEGVRDGYTF
.	TRBJ1-6	TRBV9	CASSPRFGQGNSPLHF
.	TRBJ1-4	TRBV6-5	CASTRTFGEKLFF
.	TRBJ2-3	TRBV4-1	CASRAEWGTDTQYF
.	TRBJ1-5	TRBV2	CASSEAGSPDQPQHF
.	TRBJ2-3	TRBV7-3	CASSLSHSSDTQYF
few	TRBJ1-2	TRBV9	CASSALYGYTF
.	TRBJ1-1	TRBV6-1	CASSESTGVPNTEAFF
once	TRBJ2-7	TRBV7-9	CASSLAGEQYF
.	TRBJ1-1	TRBV4-1	CASSRTGRTGGPNTEAFF
.	TRBJ2-5	TRBV6-5	CASSQQGPQETQYF
few	TRBJ1-5	TRBV15	CATSREQNQPQHF
.	TRBJ2-2	TRBV10-3	CAISEATGAGELFF
.	TRBJ1-5	TRBV19	CASSMGYRGQYQPQHF
.	TRBJ2-6	TRBV27	CASSLRVSGANVLTF
.	TRBJ1-4	TRBV7-9	CASSRQGWSNEKLFF
.	TRBJ2-7	TRBV7-9	CASSPRRDSFEQYF
few	TRBJ2-1	TRBV7-7	CASSLSTGAYNEQFF
.	TRBJ1-5	TRBV7-9	CASSPGGNQPQHF
few	TRBJ1-1	TRBV7-6	CASSMGGISDTEAFF
once	TRBJ2-2	TRBV2	CASSRLAHGELFF
.	TRBJ1-6	TRBV5-6	CASSLYLSRGSSPLHF
.	TRBJ1-4	TRBV7-2	CASSLGQGPNEKLFF
.	TRBJ1-2	TRBV7-6	CASSPRQGAFGYTF
.	TRBJ1-3	TRBV5-1	CASSLTGGAGNTIYF
.	TRBJ2-5	TRBV28	CASSLIRGGQETQYF
.	TRBJ1-4	TRBV4-2	CASSQDERPGEKLFF
once	TRBJ1-5	TRBV27	CASRVGADQPQHF